Listed below are T cell receptor beta chains from one sample, sequenced in a study of shared clonotypes between healthy human individuals. The assay was immunoSEQ multiplex PCR, and TCRdb's table has in-frame clones only and misses some. The data contain over 2 million clones, roughly 94% of them seen just once; the ten biggest clones take up 0.13%. The sequencing sample was made of naive CD4+ T cells sorted from blood. These receptors were taken from a man aged 18 to 30 in good health. The conserved cysteine and the conserved F or W are not part of the CDR3 here. Each record gives: J gene, V gene, CDR3 protein.

j_call: TRBJ2-2
v_call: TRBV27
cdr3_aa: ASKMRRDNNGELF

j_call: TRBJ2-1
v_call: TRBV6-6
cdr3_aa: ASSYTSGRAPGEQF

j_call: TRBJ1-6
v_call: TRBV10-3
cdr3_aa: AISVGGNSPLH

j_call: TRBJ1-3
v_call: TRBV7-9
cdr3_aa: ASSASGSGNTIY

j_call: TRBJ1-1
v_call: TRBV5-1
cdr3_aa: ASSWQGAYTEAF

j_call: TRBJ1-3
v_call: TRBV6-5
cdr3_aa: ASSRRDSGNTIY

j_call: TRBJ2-5
v_call: TRBV5-1
cdr3_aa: ASSWTTEETQY

j_call: TRBJ2-3
v_call: TRBV19
cdr3_aa: ASSFLPGTGYGDTQY

j_call: TRBJ2-5
v_call: TRBV2
cdr3_aa: ASSTLTGLQETQY

j_call: TRBJ1-6
v_call: TRBV5-4
cdr3_aa: ASSSRGDNSPLH